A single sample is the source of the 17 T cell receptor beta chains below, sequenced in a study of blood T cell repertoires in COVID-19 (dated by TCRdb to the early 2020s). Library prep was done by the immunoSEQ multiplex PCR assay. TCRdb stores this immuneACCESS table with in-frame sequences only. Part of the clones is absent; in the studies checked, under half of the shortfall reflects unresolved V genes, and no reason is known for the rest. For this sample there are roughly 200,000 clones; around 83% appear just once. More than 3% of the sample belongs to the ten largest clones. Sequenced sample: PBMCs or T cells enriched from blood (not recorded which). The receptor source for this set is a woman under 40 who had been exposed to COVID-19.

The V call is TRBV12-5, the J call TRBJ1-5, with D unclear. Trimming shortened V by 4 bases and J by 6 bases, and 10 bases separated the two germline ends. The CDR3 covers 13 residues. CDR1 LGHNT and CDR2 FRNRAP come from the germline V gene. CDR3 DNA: TGTGCTAGTGGTTCCGACTTACTTCAGCCCCAGCATTTT. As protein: CASGSDLLQPQHF.

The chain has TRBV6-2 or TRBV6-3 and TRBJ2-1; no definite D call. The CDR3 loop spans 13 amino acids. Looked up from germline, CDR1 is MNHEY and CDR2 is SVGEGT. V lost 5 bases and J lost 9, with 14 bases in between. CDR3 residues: CASSLLVRGEQFF. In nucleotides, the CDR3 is TGTGCCAGCAGTCTACTCGTCCGAGGTGAGCAGTTCTTC.

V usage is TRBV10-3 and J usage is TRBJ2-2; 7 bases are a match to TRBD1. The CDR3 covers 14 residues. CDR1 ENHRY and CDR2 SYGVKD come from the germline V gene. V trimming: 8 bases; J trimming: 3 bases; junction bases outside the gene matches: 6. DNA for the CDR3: TGTGCCATCTCCCGGCAGGGGGACACCGGGGAGCTGTTTTTT. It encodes CAISRQGDTGELFF.

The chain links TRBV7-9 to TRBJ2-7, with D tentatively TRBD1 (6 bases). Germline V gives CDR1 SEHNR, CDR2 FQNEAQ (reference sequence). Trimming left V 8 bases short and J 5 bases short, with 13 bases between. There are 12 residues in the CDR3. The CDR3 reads CASQLGADEQYF. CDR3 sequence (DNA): TGTGCCAGCCAACTGGGGGCCGACGAGCAGTACTTC.

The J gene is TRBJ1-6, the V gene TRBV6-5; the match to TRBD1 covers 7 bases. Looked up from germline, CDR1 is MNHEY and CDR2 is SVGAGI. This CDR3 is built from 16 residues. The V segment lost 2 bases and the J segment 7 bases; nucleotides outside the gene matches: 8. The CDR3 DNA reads TGTGCCAGCAGTTACGGCCTTGGGACAGAGAATTCACCCCTCCACTTT. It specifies CASSYGLGTENSPLHF.

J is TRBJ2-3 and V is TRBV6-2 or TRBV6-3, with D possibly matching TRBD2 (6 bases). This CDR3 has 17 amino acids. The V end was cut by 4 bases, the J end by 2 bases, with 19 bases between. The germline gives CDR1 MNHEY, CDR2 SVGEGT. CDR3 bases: TGTGCCAGCAGTTCGGGAAGGGTAGCGGATCCCACAGATACGCAGTATTTT. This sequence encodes CASSSGRVADPTDTQYF.

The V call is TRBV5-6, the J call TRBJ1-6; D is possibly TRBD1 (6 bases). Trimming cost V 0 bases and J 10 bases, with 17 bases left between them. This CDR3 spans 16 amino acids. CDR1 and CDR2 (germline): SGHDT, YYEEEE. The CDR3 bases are TGTGCCAGCAGCTTGGGGTCGAACAGGGCTACATCACCCCTCCACTTT. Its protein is CASSLGSNRATSPLHF. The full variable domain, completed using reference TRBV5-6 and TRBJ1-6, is DAGVTQSPTHLIKTRGQQVTLRCSPKSGHDTVSWYQQALGQGPQFIFQYYEEEERQRGNFPDRFSGHQFPNYSSELNVNALLLGDSALYLCASSLGSNRATSPLHFGNGTRLTVT.

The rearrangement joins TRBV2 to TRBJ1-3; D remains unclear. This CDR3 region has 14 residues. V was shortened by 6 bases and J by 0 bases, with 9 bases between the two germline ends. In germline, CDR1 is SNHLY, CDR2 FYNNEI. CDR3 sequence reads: CASRMESSGNTIYF. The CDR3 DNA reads TGTGCCAGCAGGATGGAGAGCTCTGGAAACACCATATATTTT.

In DNA, the CDR3 is TGTGCCAGCAGCGTCGGGACAGCGAAATACGCAGATACGCAGTATTTT. This translates into CASSVGTAKYADTQYF. This chain joins TRBV11-2 and TRBJ2-3; 7 bases fit TRBD1. Germline-derived CDR1 and CDR2 are SGHAT and FQNNGV. V gave up 5 bases and J gave up 4 bases; unmatched junction bases: 12. The CDR3 is made up of 16 amino acids.

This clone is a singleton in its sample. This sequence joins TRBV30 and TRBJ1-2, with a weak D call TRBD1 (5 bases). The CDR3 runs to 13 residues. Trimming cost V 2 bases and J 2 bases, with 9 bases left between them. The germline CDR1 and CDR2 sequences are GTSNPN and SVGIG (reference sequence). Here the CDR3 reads CAWSPRVNYGYTF. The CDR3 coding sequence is TGTGCCTGGAGTCCCAGGGTGAACTATGGCTACACCTTC.

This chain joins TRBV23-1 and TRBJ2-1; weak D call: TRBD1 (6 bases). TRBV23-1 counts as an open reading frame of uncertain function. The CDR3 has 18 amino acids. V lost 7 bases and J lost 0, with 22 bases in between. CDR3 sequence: CASTDWFTQGSSYNEQFF. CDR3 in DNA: TGCGCCAGCACGGACTGGTTTACGCAGGGGAGCTCCTACAATGAGCAGTTCTTC.

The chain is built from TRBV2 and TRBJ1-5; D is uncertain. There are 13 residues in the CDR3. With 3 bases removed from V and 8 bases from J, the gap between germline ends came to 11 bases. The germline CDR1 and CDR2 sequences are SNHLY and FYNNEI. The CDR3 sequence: CASSESPREPQHF. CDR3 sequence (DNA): TGTGCCAGCAGTGAGAGTCCTCGGGAGCCCCAGCATTTT.

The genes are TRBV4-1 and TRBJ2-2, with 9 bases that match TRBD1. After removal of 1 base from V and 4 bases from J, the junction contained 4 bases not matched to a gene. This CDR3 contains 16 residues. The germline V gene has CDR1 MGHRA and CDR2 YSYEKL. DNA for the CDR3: TGCGCCAGCAGCCAAGTCCGGGACAGGGCCACCGGGGAGCTGTTTTTT. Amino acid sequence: CASSQVRDRATGELFF.

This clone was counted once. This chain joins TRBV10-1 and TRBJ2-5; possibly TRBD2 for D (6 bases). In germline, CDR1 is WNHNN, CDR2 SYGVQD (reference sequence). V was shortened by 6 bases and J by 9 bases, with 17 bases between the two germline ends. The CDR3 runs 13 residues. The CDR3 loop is CASRAGEAGAQYF. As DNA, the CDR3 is TGCGCCAGCAGGGCCGGGGAGGCTGGGGCCCAGTACTTC.

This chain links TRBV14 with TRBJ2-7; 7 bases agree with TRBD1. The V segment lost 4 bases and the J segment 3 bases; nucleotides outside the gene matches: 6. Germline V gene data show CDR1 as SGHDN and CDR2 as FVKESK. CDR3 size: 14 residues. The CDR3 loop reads CASSLTGTDYEQYF. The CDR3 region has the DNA TGTGCCAGCAGCCTTACAGGGACAGACTACGAGCAGTACTTC.

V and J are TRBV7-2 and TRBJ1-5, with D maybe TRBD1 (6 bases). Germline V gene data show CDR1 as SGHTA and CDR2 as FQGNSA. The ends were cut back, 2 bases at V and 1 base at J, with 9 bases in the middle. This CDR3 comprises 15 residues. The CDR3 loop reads CASSLRGGSNQPQHF. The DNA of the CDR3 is TGTGCCAGCAGCTTAAGGGGGGGAAGCAATCAGCCCCAGCATTTT.

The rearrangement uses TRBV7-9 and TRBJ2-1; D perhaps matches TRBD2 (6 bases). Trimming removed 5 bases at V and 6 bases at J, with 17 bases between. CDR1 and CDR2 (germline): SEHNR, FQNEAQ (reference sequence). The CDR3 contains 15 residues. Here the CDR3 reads CASSELAYSGNEQFF. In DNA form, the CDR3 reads TGTGCCAGCAGCGAACTAGCCTACTCGGGCAATGAGCAGTTCTTC.